A single sample is the source of the 9 T cell receptor beta chains below, sequenced in a study of shared clonotypes between healthy human individuals. Naive CD8 cells were CD45RO-negative, positively selected for CCR7, excluding terminally differentiated effector memory CD45RA+ cells. Clones were read by immunoSEQ multiplex PCR, and TCRdb kept only the in-frame ones, dropping some. The sample includes 760,000 or so clones, around 96% of them seen just once. Sequencing was performed on naive CD8+ T cells sorted from blood. Every receptor here comes from a man aged 25 to 45 in good health.

The chain recombines TRBV19 with TRBJ2-5, with D unclear. The germline V gene has CDR1 LNHDA and CDR2 SQIVND (reference sequence). This CDR3 has 15 amino acids. Trimming took 5 bases from V and 1 from J, leaving 14 bases between them. DNA of the CDR3: TGTGCCAGTAGTTCAGATATAACTTCCCAAGAGACCCAGTACTTC. This sequence encodes CASSSDITSQETQYF.

The chain joins TRBV2 to TRBJ2-7; 14 positions agree with TRBD2. Trimming took 7 bases from V and 3 from J; bases not matched to a gene: 8. The CDR3 loop spans 16 amino acids. Germline V CDR1 and CDR2: SNHLY, FYNNEI. The CDR3 sequence is CASTRTSGRQRYEQYF. CDR3 nucleotides: TGTGCCAGCACCCGGACTAGCGGGAGGCAGCGCTACGAGCAGTACTTC.

This rearrangement joins TRBV29-1 to TRBJ2-1; D might be TRBD1 or TRBD2, each matching 5 bases. The CDR3 contains 13 residues. Looked up from germline, CDR1 is SQVTM and CDR2 is ANQGSEA. V lost 7 bases and J lost 2, with 12 bases in between. The CDR3 DNA follows: TGCAGCGCCGGGGCGAGGACCTACAATGAGCAGTTCTTC. Residues: CSAGARTYNEQFF.

The rearrangement links TRBV13 to TRBJ1-1, with D hard to call. This CDR3 is 12 amino acids long. Germline values: CDR1 PRHDT, CDR2 FYEKMQ (reference sequence). Trimming left V 5 bases short and J 1 base short, with 5 bases between. The CDR3 DNA reads as TGTGCCAGCAGCCTTAAGAACACTGAAGCTTTCTTT. Its protein product is CASSLKNTEAFF.

The genes are TRBV7-9 and TRBJ2-1; no reliable D call. This CDR3 has 11 residues. Germline loops: CDR1 SEHNR, CDR2 FQNEAQ (reference sequence). The V gene lost 10 bases and the J gene lost 6 bases, with 10 bases spanning the gap. CDR3 nucleotides: TGTGCCACTGTACCCCCCAATGAGCAGTTCTTC. It is translated as CATVPPNEQFF.

The chain has TRBV7-8 and TRBJ2-5; TRBD2 matches 11 bases. Germline V gene lookup returns CDR1 SGHVS and CDR2 FQNEAQ. The CDR3 sequence is 15 residues long. V lost 5 bases and J lost 5; bases outside the gene matches: 7. CDR3 region: CASSPLAGVGETQYF. The CDR3 DNA reads TGTGCCAGCAGCCCACTAGCGGGAGTAGGGGAGACCCAGTACTTC. The entire variable domain, with the rest obtained from reference TRBV7-8 and TRBJ2-5, is as follows: GAGVSQSPRYKVAKRGQDVALRCDPISGHVSLFWYQQALGQGPEFLTYFQNEAQLDKSGLPSDRFFAERPEGSVSTLKIQRTQQEDSAVYLCASSPLAGVGETQYFGPGTRLLVL.

This sequence joins TRBV5-4 and TRBJ2-2, with TRBD1 matching 12 bases. The J segment lost 7 bases and the V segment lost 3 bases, leaving 7 bases of the junction unmatched. This CDR3 has 16 residues. Germline V gene sequence: CDR1 SGHNT, CDR2 YYREEE (reference sequence). CDR3 sequence reads: CASSSRDRGLVGELFF. The DNA of the CDR3 is TGTGCCAGCAGCTCCCGGGACAGGGGGCTCGTCGGGGAGCTGTTTTTT.

The chain links TRBV29-1 to TRBJ2-1, with D perhaps matching TRBD2 (7 bases). This CDR3 has 16 residues. The germline V gene has CDR1 SQVTM and CDR2 ANQGSEA. Trimming removed 6 bases at V and 4 bases at J, with 22 bases between. CDR3 loop: CSVTAIGGGGYNEQFF. For the CDR3, the DNA is TGCAGCGTAACTGCGATTGGGGGAGGGGGGTACAATGAGCAGTTCTTC.

This clone was found once. The chain recombines TRBV27 with TRBJ2-7; no reliable D call. The CDR3 is 15 amino acids. Trimming left V 5 bases short and J 3 bases short, with 17 bases between. CDR1 is MNHEY, CDR2 SMNVEV, per germline (reference sequence). CDR3 sequence reads: CASSTISDGGYEQYF. The CDR3 nucleotides are TGTGCCAGCAGTACAATCAGCGACGGTGGCTACGAGCAGTACTTC.